A single sample gave rise to the 26 T cell receptor beta chains below, sequenced in a study of T cell repertoires in cytomegalovirus infection. Each CDR3 protein gets one entry after TCRdb re-called the reads with MiXCR. Of 750,000 to 950,000 distinct CDR3 sequences in the sample, 25% to 30% were seen once. These receptors have no known antigen. The source was cultured CD8+ T cells from PBMCs, collected from culture after CMV antigen stimulation. Receptor source: a human donor in good health (CMV status not recorded). Some clones in this sample may be carry-over from other donors' samples.

The chain joins TRBV9 to TRBJ2-1; D gene unclear. The length of the CDR3 is 15 residues. Germline CDR1 is SGDLS and CDR2 is YYNGEE. V was pared by 4 bases and J by 2 bases, with 13 bases between. CDR3 protein: CASSPIGATYNEQFF. DNA for the CDR3: TGTGCCAGCAGCCCTATAGGCGCAACCTACAATGAGCAGTTCTTC.

This clonotype has only a few counts. V is TRBV7-9 and J is TRBJ2-7; D perhaps matches TRBD2 (5 bases). The germline V gene has CDR1 SEHNR and CDR2 FQNEAQ (reference sequence). The CDR3 is made up of 13 amino acids. Trimming took 1 base from V and 4 from J, leaving 8 bases between them. CDR3 region: CASSLEGVYEQYF. The DNA for the CDR3 is TGTGCCAGCAGCTTAGAGGGAGTATACGAGCAGTACTTC.

V usage is TRBV7-4 and J usage is TRBJ1-2; D is perhaps TRBD1 (5 bases). Trimming removed 7 bases at V and 5 bases at J, with 20 bases between. Germline CDR1 is SGHVT and CDR2 is SQSDAQ. The CDR3 is made up of 15 amino acids. CDR3 in DNA: TGTGCCAGCACCCTCATTGTGGGGGGGGAGTATGGCTACACCTTC. Its protein is CASTLIVGGEYGYTF.

This clonotype was seen only a few times. This chain links TRBV2 with TRBJ2-1, with 8 bases matching TRBD1. The CDR3 spans 16 residues. V trimming: 0 bases; J trimming: 4 bases; junction bases outside the gene matches: 5. Germline V gives CDR1 SNHLY, CDR2 FYNNEI. The CDR3 protein is CASSEAGRGRYNEQFF. CDR3 coding DNA: TGTGCCAGCAGTGAAGCTGGCAGGGGGCGATACAATGAGCAGTTCTTC.

V and J are TRBV6-6 and TRBJ2-1, with D possibly matching TRBD1 (5 bases). In germline, CDR1 is MNHNY, CDR2 SVGAGI (reference sequence). V gave up 5 bases and J gave up 8 bases, with 34 bases separating them. This CDR3 spans 20 amino acids. The CDR3 spells CASSPTWGGAKVQFNDEQFF. CDR3 nucleotides: TGTGCCAGCAGTCCTACTTGGGGTGGGGCAAAGGTACAGTTCAACGATGAGCAGTTCTTC.

CDR3 nucleotides: TGTGCCAGCACCCATATGGGGGGCGCCTACGAGCAGTACTTC. Translated, it gives CASTHMGGAYEQYF. The chain links TRBV6-5 to TRBJ2-7; D is possibly TRBD1 or TRBD2 (6 bases each). Trimming cost V 7 bases and J 2 bases, with 15 bases left between them. The CDR3 runs 14 residues. CDR1 is MNHEY and CDR2 is SVGAGI in the germline V gene.

The sample holds a few counts of this clonotype. The chain links TRBV7-6 to TRBJ2-7, with D tentatively TRBD1 or TRBD2 (6 bases each). Germline CDR1 reads SGHVS; CDR2 reads FNYEAQ. This CDR3 has 12 residues. This CDR3 is CASTGGSHEQYV. CDR3 DNA: TGTGCCAGCACCGGGGGCTCCCACGAGCAGTACGTC.

The chain combines TRBV5-6 with TRBJ2-7; D not certain. Germline CDR1 reads SGHDT; CDR2 reads YYEEEE. V lost 3 bases and J lost 4, with 17 bases in between. This CDR3 is built from 15 residues. The DNA for the CDR3 is TGTGCCAGCAGCTCGGATACTGGAAGGTGGTACGAGCAGTACTTC. Protein sequence: CASSSDTGRWYEQYF.

This clonotype occurred many times. The chain is built from TRBV7-9 and TRBJ1-1; unclear D gene. Trimming removed 2 bases at V and 4 bases at J, with 8 bases between. The germline CDR1 and CDR2 sequences are SEHNR and FQNEAQ (reference sequence). This CDR3 comprises 13 residues. For the CDR3, the DNA is TGTGCCAGCAGCTTACAAGGGATCACTGAAGCTTTCTTT. It codes for CASSLQGITEAFF.

This clonotype was found a few times. The chain carries TRBV12-3 or TRBV12-4 and TRBJ2-1; TRBD2 agrees at 10 bases. The CDR3 has 16 residues. The junction had 3 bases not matched to a gene; V was cut back by 2 bases and J by 2 bases. CDR3 nucleotide sequence: TGTGCCAGCAGTTTAACAGCGGGGGGGCCCTACAATGAGCAGTTCTTC. Encoded protein: CASSLTAGGPYNEQFF.

The chain's CDR3 is CASSLNKRGPGELFF. CDR3 DNA: TGTGCCAGCAGCTTAAACAAGCGGGGTCCCGGGGAGCTGTTTTTT. V gene TRBV7-6 combines with J gene TRBJ2-2; 7 positions match TRBD2. In germline, CDR1 is SGHVS, CDR2 FNYEAQ. The trim removed 2 bases at V and 6 bases at J, leaving 6 bases unmatched. The CDR3 totals 15 residues.

V usage is TRBV27 and J usage is TRBJ1-1; the match to TRBD1 covers 9 bases. V lost 3 bases, J lost 0 bases, and 5 bases stayed unmatched. The CDR3 loop spans 16 amino acids. Germline CDR1 reads MNHEY; CDR2 reads SMNVEV (reference sequence). The CDR3 protein is CASSLNRGRLNTEAFF. For the CDR3, the DNA is TGTGCCAGCAGTTTGAACAGGGGGCGGCTGAACACTGAAGCTTTCTTT.

The sample holds a few counts of this clonotype. The chain joins TRBV19 to TRBJ2-1; D is unclear. The V and J ends lost 1 base and 9 bases respectively, with 16 bases between them. The V gene's germline CDR1 is LNHDA and CDR2 SQIVND (reference sequence). CDR3 length equals 15 residues. In DNA, the CDR3 is TGTGCCAGTAGTATAGTTTTCAGTGGTGGGCTTGAGCAGTTCTTC. Encoded protein: CASSIVFSGGLEQFF.

This clonotype was counted many times. The chain couples TRBV7-2 to TRBJ2-2; D unclear. Germline CDR1 is SGHTA and CDR2 is FQGNSA. This CDR3 contains 16 residues. Trimming stripped 2 bases from V and 0 bases from J, with 10 bases between. The CDR3 sequence: CASSLILSSNTGELFF. The CDR3 DNA sequence: TGTGCCAGCAGCTTAATTCTCTCTTCGAACACCGGGGAGCTGTTTTTT.

This clonotype came up many times. The chain carries TRBV5-5 and TRBJ2-3, with 7 bases lining up with TRBD1. The V gene's germline CDR1 is SGHKS and CDR2 YYEKEE (reference sequence). Losses at the gene ends were 2 bases for V and 5 bases for J; bases not matched to a gene: 8. This CDR3 comprises 15 residues. In nucleotides, the CDR3 is TGTGCCAGCAGCTTCCAGGGGGTTGTGAAAGATACGCAGTATTTT. Translating gives CASSFQGVVKDTQYF.

This clonotype was observed a few times. CDR3 coding DNA: TGTGCCAGCAGCTTAGATGGCGGAGCTAGCGGGAAAAGAAGGGCCTACGAGCAGTACTTC. This sequence encodes CASSLDGGASGKRRAYEQYF. The chain couples TRBV11-3 to TRBJ2-7; 9 nucleotides match TRBD2. The CDR3 contains 20 residues. The germline CDR1 and CDR2 sequences are SGHNT and YENEEA. Trimming at V came to 0 bases and at J to 2 bases, leaving 17 bases not matched to a gene.

The V gene is TRBV7-3, the J gene TRBJ2-7; a possible D gene is TRBD2 (7 bases). This CDR3 is 15 amino acids long. V lost 4 bases and J 4 bases, leaving 17 bases between the germline ends. Germline CDR1 SGHTA, CDR2 FQGTGA. The CDR3 sequence: CASSSGGTPLYEQYV. The CDR3 DNA sequence: TGTGCCAGCAGCTCGGGGGGCACCCCCCTTTACGAGCAGTACGTC.

This clonotype was observed a few times. CDR3 coding DNA: TGTGCCAGCAGTGGACTAGCGGGGCCCTACGAGCAGTACTTC. Its translation is CASSGLAGPYEQYF. The gene calls are TRBV2 and TRBJ2-7; the match to TRBD2 covers 11 bases. The CDR3 contains 14 residues. Germline assignment: CDR1 SNHLY and CDR2 FYNNEI. The J segment lost 2 bases and the V segment lost 4 bases, leaving 1 base of the junction unmatched.

CDR3 nucleotide sequence: TGTGCCAGCGTAGGAGGACTAGCGGACAATGAGCAGTTCTTC. Protein sequence: CASVGGLADNEQFF. This chain connects TRBV28 to TRBJ2-1, with 10 bases aligning to TRBD2. The CDR3 is 14 residues long. The V gene's germline CDR1 is MDHEN and CDR2 SYDVKM. V lost 8 bases to trimming and J lost 5 bases; unmatched junction nucleotides: 6.

The chain combines TRBV15 with TRBJ2-7; D unclear. Germline CDR1 and CDR2: LNHNV and YYDKDF (reference sequence). Trimming shortened V by 5 bases and J by 3 bases, and 17 bases separated the two germline ends. This CDR3 region has 15 residues. The CDR3 protein is CATSPRSVTNYEQYF. DNA of the CDR3: TGTGCCACCAGCCCCCGCTCGGTGACCAACTACGAGCAGTACTTC.

This chain joins TRBV9 and TRBJ1-4; no clear D. Germline lookup yields CDR1 SGDLS and CDR2 YYNGEE. This CDR3 has 15 residues. Between the trimmed V and J ends, which lost 4 bases and 3 bases, there was a span of 13 bases. Written as DNA, the CDR3 is TGTGCCAGCAGCCCCGCGGGCGCTCCTAATGAAAAACTGTTTTTT. Encoded protein: CASSPAGAPNEKLFF.

This clonotype has just one count. V gene TRBV28 combines with J gene TRBJ2-3; 8 nucleotides line up with TRBD1. Trimming cost V 4 bases and J 3 bases; bases outside gene matches: 12. The length of the CDR3 is 17 residues. Germline V lookup: CDR1 MDHEN, CDR2 SYDVKM. The CDR3 sequence is CASSWPMAGGATDTQYF. For the CDR3, the DNA is TGTGCCAGCAGTTGGCCCATGGCAGGGGGCGCGACAGATACGCAGTATTTT.

The chain recombines TRBV6-6 with TRBJ1-1; D remains unclear. The germline V gene encodes CDR1 MNHNY and CDR2 SVGAGI (reference sequence). The CDR3 is 13 residues long. Trimming pared 0 bases from V and 7 bases from J, leaving 9 bases between. CDR3 in DNA: TGTGCCAGCAGTTACTCCCCCCCGGATGAAGCTTTCTTT. The encoded protein is CASSYSPPDEAFF.

This clonotype was seen many times. The chain couples TRBV7-6 to TRBJ1-1; D is ambiguous. The CDR3 sequence is 15 residues long. Germline assignment: CDR1 SGHVS and CDR2 FNYEAQ. Trimming stripped 5 bases from V and 3 bases from J, with 16 bases between. The CDR3 is CASSSPDGRYTEAFF. Here the CDR3 DNA reads TGTGCCAGCAGCAGCCCTGACGGTCGGTACACTGAAGCTTTCTTT.

This clonotype was detected a few times. J is TRBJ1-1 and V is TRBV7-8, with a weak D call TRBD1 (6 bases). The length of the CDR3 is 13 residues. V was trimmed by 5 bases and J by 8 bases, leaving 15 bases between them. Germline V gives CDR1 SGHVS, CDR2 FQNEAQ. The CDR3 sequence: CASSQMWTAEAFF. CDR3 nucleotides: TGTGCCAGCAGCCAGATGTGGACAGCAGAAGCTTTCTTT.

This clonotype was observed a few times. The chain is built from TRBV4-1 and TRBJ2-3, with D uncertain. The germline CDR1 and CDR2 sequences are MGHRA and YSYEKL. The length of the CDR3 is 12 residues. V lost 4 bases to trimming and J lost 6 bases, with 8 bases between them. DNA for the CDR3: TGCGCCAGCAGCCCCTCTCTGGATACGCAGTATTTT. Its translation is CASSPSLDTQYF.